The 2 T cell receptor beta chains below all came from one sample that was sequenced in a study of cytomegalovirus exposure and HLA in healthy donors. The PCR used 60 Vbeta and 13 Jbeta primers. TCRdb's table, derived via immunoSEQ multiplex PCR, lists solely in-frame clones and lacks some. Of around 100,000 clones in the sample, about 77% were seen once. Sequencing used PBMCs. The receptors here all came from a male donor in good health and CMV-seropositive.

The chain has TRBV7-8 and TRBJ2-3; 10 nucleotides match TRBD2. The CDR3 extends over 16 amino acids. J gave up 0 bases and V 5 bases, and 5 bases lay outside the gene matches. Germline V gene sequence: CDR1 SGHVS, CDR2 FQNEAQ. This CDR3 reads CASSKRAGGSTDTQYF. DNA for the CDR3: TGTGCCAGCAGCAAGCGAGCGGGAGGGAGCACAGATACGCAGTATTTT. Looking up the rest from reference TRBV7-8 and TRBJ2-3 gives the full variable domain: GAGVSQSPRYKVAKRGQDVALRCDPISGHVSLFWYQQALGQGPEFLTYFQNEAQLDKSGLPSDRFFAERPEGSVSTLKIQRTQQEDSAVYLCASSKRAGGSTDTQYFGPGTRLTVL.

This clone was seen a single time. The CDR3 DNA follows: TGTGCCAGCAGTTTCTCCGAGAACGAGCAGTACTTC. Translation gives CASSFSENEQYF. This rearrangement joins TRBV28 to TRBJ2-7, with no clear D. The germline V and J ends were trimmed by 3 bases and 5 bases, with 8 bases remaining between them. The CDR3 length is 12 residues. CDR1 is MDHEN and CDR2 is SYDVKM in the germline V gene.